The clone carrying this T cell receptor beta chain was seen ten or more times. No antigen is known for it. Trimming removed 3 bases from V and 0 bases from J, with 14 bases in between. The CDR3 covers 16 residues. CDR1 and CDR2 (germline): DFQATT, SNEGSKA (reference sequence). The data are from a study of HIV-infected patients and healthy controls. Study outcomes and limitations: HIV+ repertoires were severely depleted of MAIT alpha-chain CDR3s, unlike healthy controls.

Follow-up blood was drawn about 14 weeks, roughly three months, after antiretroviral therapy began. No cell fractionation was done, so the repertoire covers all unsorted peripheral blood T cells. RNA came from approximately 2.6 ml of peripheral blood. cDNA was made from around 0.45 ug RNA using alpha and beta constant primers. Separate chain-specific third strand synthesis with multiplexing indices produced the alpha and beta libraries. One entry per CDR3 protein, called by TCRdb with MiXCR from the 5' RACE reads. Altogether around 20,000 distinct CDR3 sequences are present, approximately 7.7% being singletons, with the ten largest covering around 20%.

The V and J genes are TRBV20-1 and TRBJ1-4; a weak D match, TRBD1 (5 bases). The sequence was collected from an adult with HIV infection. The sample consisted of blood, taken during antiretroviral therapy. CDR3 sequence reads: CSASWGGTATNEKLFF. The CDR3 DNA reads TGCAGTGCTAGTTGGGGGGGGACTGCAACTAATGAAAAACTGTTTTTT.